The 14 T cell receptor beta chains given below trace back to one sample, sequenced in a study of identical twins. From the 5' RACE reads, TCRdb called clonotypes with MiXCR, one entry per CDR3 protein. The sample records some 560,000 distinct CDR3 sequences, nearly 10% being singletons. These records were also assigned to another study, of yellow fever vaccine responses in identical twins.

Sequencing used PBMCs. The origin of the receptors is a woman between 18 and 29 years old in good health.

This clonotype was seen a handful of times. This chain connects TRBV10-1 to TRBJ2-1; a weak D match, TRBD1 (6 bases). The V end lost 2 bases, the J end lost 4 bases, and 12 bases lay between the germline ends. Germline V gives CDR1 WNHNN, CDR2 SYGVQD (reference sequence). CDR3 length equals 15 residues. The CDR3: CASSEVSRGYNEQFF. As DNA, the CDR3 is TGCGCCAGCAGTGAGGTTTCTAGGGGGTACAATGAGCAGTTCTTC.

This clonotype was picked up a small number of times. The CDR3 nucleotides are TGTGCCAGCAGCTTAGCGACAGACGCGCAGTTCTTC. Translation gives CASSLATDAQFF. The chain employs TRBV7-8 and TRBJ2-1; D is possibly TRBD1 (5 bases). Per the germline V gene, CDR1 is SGHVS and CDR2 is FQNEAQ. The CDR3 spans 12 residues. The ends were cut back, 0 bases at V and 12 bases at J, with 9 bases in the middle.

This clonotype showed up just a few times. This rearrangement joins TRBV12-3 or TRBV12-4 to TRBJ2-2, with D hard to call. With 4 bases removed from V and 6 bases from J, the gap between germline ends came to 6 bases. This CDR3 is 12 amino acids long. In nucleotides, the CDR3 is TGTGCCAGCAGTTCCAATCCCGGGGAGCTGTTTTTT. Translation gives CASSSNPGELFF.

This sequence joins TRBV25-1 and TRBJ1-6; weak D call: TRBD1 (6 bases). Germline CDR1 MGHDK, CDR2 SYGVNS. There are 12 residues in the CDR3. Trimming stripped 11 bases from V and 11 bases from J, with 16 bases between. The CDR3: CADVGGWPPLHF. CDR3 nucleotides: TGTGCCGATGTAGGGGGGTGGCCACCCCTCCACTTT.

This clonotype was seen only a few times. V usage is TRBV29-1 and J usage is TRBJ2-7; a possible D gene is TRBD1 (6 bases). The CDR3 loop spans 15 amino acids. The V end lost 4 bases, the J end lost 1 base, and 17 bases lay between the germline ends. Germline CDR1 is SQVTM and CDR2 is ANQGSEA. DNA of the CDR3: TGCAGCGTTGGGCCCCCTGACAGGAGTTCCTACGAGCAGTACTTC. This translates into CSVGPPDRSSYEQYF.

This clonotype was picked up a small number of times. The chain employs TRBV5-4 and TRBJ2-3; TRBD2 agrees at 9 bases. The V and J ends lost 2 bases and 0 bases, in that order; junction bases with no gene match: 7. Germline V gene data show CDR1 as SGHNT and CDR2 as YYREEE (reference sequence). The CDR3 contains 17 residues. Here the CDR3 DNA reads TGTGCCAGCAGCTTCCGCGGGGGGGCGGCCAGCACAGATACGCAGTATTTT. Translation gives CASSFRGGAASTDTQYF.

This clonotype was seen many times. This chain joins TRBV7-9 and TRBJ2-1; maybe TRBD1 (6 bases). The V end lost 4 bases, the J end lost 0 bases, and 10 bases lay between the germline ends. Germline V gives CDR1 SEHNR, CDR2 FQNEAQ (reference sequence). The length of the CDR3 is 15 residues. The CDR3 DNA is TGTGCCAGCAGCTCCGGACAGATCTCCTACAATGAGCAGTTCTTC. Its translation is CASSSGQISYNEQFF.

This clonotype appeared a few times. CDR3 sequence reads: CSAIEGAGQETQYF. The CDR3 nucleotides read TGCAGTGCCATAGAAGGGGCAGGCCAAGAGACCCAGTACTTC. J is TRBJ2-5 and V is TRBV20-1; D is perhaps TRBD1 (5 bases). Per the germline V gene, CDR1 is DFQATT and CDR2 is SNEGSKA (reference sequence). This CDR3 is built from 14 residues. Trimming removed 6 bases from V and 1 base from J, with 15 bases in between.

The rearrangement links TRBV5-1 to TRBJ2-3, with TRBD2 matching over 9 bases. V was pared by 0 bases and J by 5 bases, with 10 bases of the junction left unmatched. Germline lookup yields CDR1 SGHRS and CDR2 YFSETQ. CDR3 size: 17 residues. CDR3 DNA sequence: TGCGCCAGCAGCTTGGGGCAGCGGGGGGCCCTCGGAGATACGCAGTATTTT. Translation: CASSLGQRGALGDTQYF.

The V gene is TRBV6-5, the J gene TRBJ2-7; the match to TRBD1 covers 8 bases. The CDR3 has 15 residues. Trimming removed 4 bases from V and 1 base from J; junction bases left unmatched: 6. Germline V gene data show CDR1 as MNHEY and CDR2 as SVGAGI. The CDR3 sequence is CASSSPQGGSYEQYF. CDR3 bases: TGTGCCAGCAGTTCCCCACAGGGGGGATCCTACGAGCAGTACTTC.

This chain joins TRBV20-1 and TRBJ2-2; TRBD1 aligns across 11 bases. The CDR3 runs 16 residues. J was trimmed by 4 bases and V by 0 bases; bases with no gene match: 4. Looked up from germline, CDR1 is DFQATT and CDR2 is SNEGSKA (reference sequence). The CDR3 sequence is CSARDRDRGFTGELFF. The CDR3 DNA reads TGCAGTGCTAGAGACCGGGACAGGGGGTTCACCGGGGAGCTGTTTTTT.

This clonotype was found a few times. CDR3: CASSLSRASGTEQFF. CDR3 sequence (DNA): TGCGCCAGCTCCCTCTCCAGGGCTAGCGGGACTGAGCAGTTCTTC. This chain links TRBV5-1 with TRBJ2-1; TRBD2 matches 9 bases. This CDR3 contains 15 residues. The junction had 14 bases not matched to a gene; V was cut back by 7 bases and J by 9 bases. Germline V CDR1 and CDR2: SGHRS, YFSETQ. The full variable domain, rest sourced from reference TRBV5-1 and TRBJ2-1, is KAGVTQTPRYLIKTRGQQVTLSCSPISGHRSVSWYQQTPGQGLQFLFEYFSETQRNKGNFPGRFSGRQFSNSRSEMNVSTLELGDSALYLCASSLSRASGTEQFFGPGTRLTVL.

The V and J genes are TRBV25-1 and TRBJ2-1; the D call may be TRBD1 or TRBD2 (6 bases each). This CDR3 spans 16 amino acids. Germline V lookup: CDR1 MGHDK, CDR2 SYGVNS. The V end lost 7 bases, the J end lost 0 bases, and 16 bases lay between the germline ends. This chain's CDR3 is CASTLGGGSSYNEQFF. CDR3 bases: TGTGCCAGCACTCTAGGAGGGGGGAGCTCCTACAATGAGCAGTTCTTC.

This clonotype occurred many times. The chain links TRBV12-3 or TRBV12-4 to TRBJ2-2; no firm D call. The CDR3 has 10 residues. V was pared by 5 bases and J by 7 bases, with 2 bases between. The CDR3 reads CASSNGELFF. CDR3 DNA sequence: TGTGCCAGCAGTAACGGGGAGCTGTTTTTT.